The 3 T cell receptor beta chains given below trace back to one sample, sequenced in a study of human T cells and chemical hapten exposure. TCRdb analysed the RACE reads with MiXCR anew, one entry per CDR3 protein. The profile shows 350,000 or so distinct CDR3 sequences, roughly 6.9% of them singletons. The time point was: patch test 1, 2 weeks after DPC sensitization. Treatment meaning: therapeutic diphenylcyclopropenone sensitization with weekly scalp DPC. The sample was whole blood, taken in connection with sensitization to the hapten diphenylcyclopropenone (DPC). The receptors stem from a young woman with alopecia areata. Some clones in this sample may be carry-over from other donors' samples.

The chain employs TRBV4-1 and TRBJ1-6; the D is unclear. Trimming cost V 6 bases and J 5 bases, with 14 bases left between them. Germline CDR1 and CDR2: MGHRA and YSYEKL. The CDR3 loop spans 15 amino acids. In DNA form, the CDR3 reads TGCGCCAGCAGGGACTGGACCGTGGATAATTCACCCCTCCACTTT. Protein sequence: CASRDWTVDNSPLHF.

Remarks on this clonotype: At one of its ends the junction is not consistent with the germline gene, which may arise from a read error. The rearrangement joins TRBV7-7 to TRBJ2-1; D could derive from TRBD1 or TRBD2 (5 bases each). CDR3 length equals 15 residues. Looked up from germline, CDR1 is SSHAT and CDR2 is FNYEAQ (reference sequence). The CDR3 region is CASSTREGSYNEQFF. CDR3 bases: TGTGCTAGCAGCACTCGTGAGGGGTCCTACAATGAGCAGTTCTTC.

This clonotype was seen at least ten times. V gene TRBV29-1 combines with J gene TRBJ2-1; no reliable D call. The CDR3 length is 15 residues. Germline CDR1 is SQVTM and CDR2 is ANQGSEA. V gave up 0 bases and J gave up 5 bases, with 14 bases separating them. CDR3 sequence reads: CSVEEDLTANNEQFF. The CDR3 coding sequence is TGCAGCGTTGAAGAAGATTTGACGGCCAACAATGAGCAGTTCTTC.